Listed below are T cell receptor beta chains from one sample, sequenced in a study of identifying expanded T cells in peripheral blood. Produced via immunoSEQ multiplex PCR; TCRdb's table is partial and in-frame only. This table has 50,000 to 65,000 clones, around 81% appearing once. The sample comprised blood. The receptor source for this set is a person aged 18 to 70 in good health. Both conserved end residues are part of each CDR3. Each record gives: CDR3 DNA, CDR3 protein, clone size, V gene, J gene, D gene. The D gene is left open where the match is weak. Size is stated for part of the rows, as once, few or many counts, or as a class when the clone is expanded.

CDR3 DNA: TGTGCCAGCAGCGCGACAGGGCTTTATAATTCACCCCTCCACTTT; CDR3 protein: CASSATGLYNSPLHF; clone size: -; V gene: TRBV9; J gene: TRBJ1-6; D gene: TRBD1
CDR3 DNA: TGTGCCTGGAGCCCCGGGACAGCCCCGTTCTTC; CDR3 protein: CAWSPGTAPFF; clone size: -; V gene: TRBV30; J gene: TRBJ2-1; D gene: TRBD1
CDR3 DNA: TGCGCCAGCAGCTTGGCGCGGAGCTCCTACAATGAGCAGTTCTTC; CDR3 protein: CASSLARSSYNEQFF; clone size: -; V gene: TRBV5-1; J gene: TRBJ2-1; D gene: -
CDR3 DNA: TGTGCCAGCAGCTTTATGATGAACACTGAAGCTTTCTTT; CDR3 protein: CASSFMMNTEAFF; clone size: -; V gene: TRBV5-6; J gene: TRBJ1-1; D gene: -
CDR3 DNA: TGTGCCAGCGGGTTGAGCGTCGAGCAGTTCTTC; CDR3 protein: CASGLSVEQFF; clone size: few; V gene: TRBV2; J gene: TRBJ2-1; D gene: -
CDR3 DNA: TGTGCCAGCAAGGAGGGCTCCACAGATACGCAGTATTTT; CDR3 protein: CASKEGSTDTQYF; clone size: -; V gene: TRBV11-3; J gene: TRBJ2-3; D gene: -
CDR3 DNA: TGTGCAAGTCGCTTCTCCCAGCATAAACATACGCAGTATTTT; CDR3 protein: CASRFSQHKHTQYF; clone size: -; V gene: TRBV12-2; J gene: TRBJ2-3; D gene: -
CDR3 DNA: TGTGCCAGCGCACGGCAGGAAGAGACCCAGTACTTC; CDR3 protein: CASARQEETQYF; clone size: -; V gene: TRBV11-3; J gene: TRBJ2-5; D gene: -
CDR3 DNA: TGTGCCAGCAGGAGACTCAGAGGGAACACTGAAGCTTTCTTT; CDR3 protein: CASRRLRGNTEAFF; clone size: -; V gene: TRBV6-1; J gene: TRBJ1-1; D gene: -
CDR3 DNA: TGTGCCAGCAGCTGGTCCGGGACTAACAATGAGCAGTTCTTC; CDR3 protein: CASSWSGTNNEQFF; clone size: -; V gene: TRBV11-2; J gene: TRBJ2-1; D gene: TRBD2
CDR3 DNA: TGCGCCAGCAGCTTAGTGTCGGTGAATGAGCAGTTCTTC; CDR3 protein: CASSLVSVNEQFF; clone size: -; V gene: TRBV5-1; J gene: TRBJ2-1; D gene: -
CDR3 DNA: TGCGCCAGCAGTGTAGGGACTAGCGAAACAGATACGCAGTATTTT; CDR3 protein: CASSVGTSETDTQYF; clone size: few; V gene: TRBV10-1; J gene: TRBJ2-3; D gene: TRBD2
CDR3 DNA: TGTGCCAGCAGCATTGGGGTAGGGACAGGGTCCCGGGAGCAGTTCTTC; CDR3 protein: CASSIGVGTGSREQFF; clone size: -; V gene: TRBV5-4; J gene: TRBJ2-1; D gene: TRBD1
CDR3 DNA: TGTGCCAGCAGCCCGAGCGGGACTAGCGGGAACTACGAGCAGTACTTC; CDR3 protein: CASSPSGTSGNYEQYF; clone size: few; V gene: TRBV9; J gene: TRBJ2-7; D gene: TRBD2
CDR3 DNA: TGTGCCAGCAGCTTAGGCCCCTCCCAAAACAATGAGCAGTTCTTC; CDR3 protein: CASSLGPSQNNEQFF; clone size: -; V gene: TRBV11-2; J gene: TRBJ2-1; D gene: -
CDR3 DNA: TGTGCCAGCAGTGACGAGGGCATTTCCTACAATGAGCAGTTCTTC; CDR3 protein: CASSDEGISYNEQFF; clone size: few; V gene: TRBV6-6; J gene: TRBJ2-1; D gene: -
CDR3 DNA: TGTGCCAGCAGCGAGACTGCACAGAATTCACCCCTCCACTTT; CDR3 protein: CASSETAQNSPLHF; clone size: -; V gene: TRBV9; J gene: TRBJ1-6; D gene: -
CDR3 DNA: TGTGCCAGTAGTATAGGACAGGGGGGGGGTCAGCCCCAGCATTTT; CDR3 protein: CASSIGQGGGQPQHF; clone size: -; V gene: TRBV19; J gene: TRBJ1-5; D gene: TRBD1
CDR3 DNA: TGTGCCAGCAGCGTGACCGGGAGGGCCGACGAGCAGTACTTC; CDR3 protein: CASSVTGRADEQYF; clone size: -; V gene: TRBV9; J gene: TRBJ2-7; D gene: TRBD2
CDR3 DNA: TGTGCCTGGAGTAGGACAGGGTTGGGTCAGCCCCAGCATTTT; CDR3 protein: CAWSRTGLGQPQHF; clone size: -; V gene: TRBV30; J gene: TRBJ1-5; D gene: TRBD1
CDR3 DNA: TGTGCCAGCAGCTTGGACCAGAGGACTGAAGCTTTCTTT; CDR3 protein: CASSLDQRTEAFF; clone size: -; V gene: TRBV5-8; J gene: TRBJ1-1; D gene: -
CDR3 DNA: TGTGCCAGCAGCTTAGACTCGTTTGGTGGCTACACCTTC; CDR3 protein: CASSLDSFGGYTF; clone size: -; V gene: TRBV7-9; J gene: TRBJ1-2; D gene: -
CDR3 DNA: TGTGCCAGCAGTCAAACAGGGACAGGGGGAGGGGAGCAGTACTTC; CDR3 protein: CASSQTGTGGGEQYF; clone size: few; V gene: TRBV6-6; J gene: TRBJ2-7; D gene: TRBD1
CDR3 DNA: TGCGCCAGCAGTCCTAGCGGACGGGATGAGCAGTTCTTC; CDR3 protein: CASSPSGRDEQFF; clone size: -; V gene: TRBV5-1; J gene: TRBJ2-1; D gene: TRBD2
CDR3 DNA: TGCGCCAGCAGCTTATCAGGGGCTGGTCAGCCCCAGCATTTT; CDR3 protein: CASSLSGAGQPQHF; clone size: -; V gene: TRBV5-1; J gene: TRBJ1-5; D gene: -
CDR3 DNA: TGTGCCAGCAGTTATGCAGGGGGCGGGGAGCCCCAGCATTTT; CDR3 protein: CASSYAGGGEPQHF; clone size: -; V gene: TRBV6-5; J gene: TRBJ1-5; D gene: TRBD1
CDR3 DNA: TGTGCCAGCAGCTCGACGCAGGGGCACAATGAGCAGTTCTTC; CDR3 protein: CASSSTQGHNEQFF; clone size: -; V gene: TRBV7-8; J gene: TRBJ2-1; D gene: -
CDR3 DNA: TGTGCCAGCACCCTTTTCAGGGAAAGAGGCTACACCTTC; CDR3 protein: CASTLFRERGYTF; clone size: few; V gene: TRBV6-6; J gene: TRBJ1-2; D gene: -
CDR3 DNA: TGCAGCGCTGGGACCGGGACAGGGGGCGAGCAGTACTTC; CDR3 protein: CSAGTGTGGEQYF; clone size: -; V gene: TRBV29-1; J gene: TRBJ2-7; D gene: TRBD1
CDR3 DNA: TGTGCCAGCACAAGAGGACTAGCGGAAGATACGCAGTATTTT; CDR3 protein: CASTRGLAEDTQYF; clone size: -; V gene: TRBV11-3; J gene: TRBJ2-3; D gene: TRBD2
CDR3 DNA: TGTGCCAGCAGAGAACAGCTTAACACTGAAGCTTTCTTT; CDR3 protein: CASREQLNTEAFF; clone size: -; V gene: TRBV6-6; J gene: TRBJ1-1; D gene: -
CDR3 DNA: TGCGCCAGCAGCTCACCGGGGAAGTCTGGGGCCAACGTCCTGACTTTC; CDR3 protein: CASSSPGKSGANVLTF; clone size: many; V gene: TRBV5-1; J gene: TRBJ2-6; D gene: -
CDR3 DNA: TGTGCCAGCAGCTCAGGGACCTACTCCTACAATGAGCAGTTCTTC; CDR3 protein: CASSSGTYSYNEQFF; clone size: -; V gene: TRBV11-2; J gene: TRBJ2-1; D gene: -
CDR3 DNA: TGCAGCGTTGTTAGCTGGGGCACTGAAGCTTTCTTT; CDR3 protein: CSVVSWGTEAFF; clone size: -; V gene: TRBV29-1; J gene: TRBJ1-1; D gene: -
CDR3 DNA: TGTGCCAGCACGGGGGAACAGGGTCGTGGCAATGAGCAGTTCTTC; CDR3 protein: CASTGEQGRGNEQFF; clone size: -; V gene: TRBV6-6; J gene: TRBJ2-1; D gene: -
CDR3 DNA: TGCGCCAGCAGCTTTGCCCCAGCGGGAAAGCAGAATGAGCAGTTCTTC; CDR3 protein: CASSFAPAGKQNEQFF; clone size: -; V gene: TRBV5-1; J gene: TRBJ2-1; D gene: TRBD2
CDR3 DNA: TGTGCCAGCAGTGAAAGGACAAACTATGGCTACACCTTC; CDR3 protein: CASSERTNYGYTF; clone size: once; V gene: TRBV6-5; J gene: TRBJ1-2; D gene: -
CDR3 DNA: TGTGCCAGCAGCCGACCTATTAGCTTGGGGGAGTCTGACAATGAGCAGTTCTTC; CDR3 protein: CASSRPISLGESDNEQFF; clone size: -; V gene: TRBV14; J gene: TRBJ2-1; D gene: -
CDR3 DNA: TGTGCCAGCAGTTACGGCAGCGCTCTTAGCACAGATACGCAGTATTTT; CDR3 protein: CASSYGSALSTDTQYF; clone size: -; V gene: TRBV5-6; J gene: TRBJ2-3; D gene: -
CDR3 DNA: TGCAGCGTCTTACAGGGCTCGGACACTGAAGCTTTCTTT; CDR3 protein: CSVLQGSDTEAFF; clone size: -; V gene: TRBV29-1; J gene: TRBJ1-1; D gene: -
CDR3 DNA: TGTGCCAGCAGGGGGTCAGGGGTCGGGGAGCTGTTTTTT; CDR3 protein: CASRGSGVGELFF; clone size: -; V gene: TRBV6-1; J gene: TRBJ2-2; D gene: -
CDR3 DNA: TGTGCCAGCTCACCAAGGCAGGAGGGTTTTACTGAAGCTTTCTTT; CDR3 protein: CASSPRQEGFTEAFF; clone size: -; V gene: TRBV18; J gene: TRBJ1-1; D gene: -